This T cell receptor (beta chain) was found in a study of blood T cell dynamics during melanoma immunotherapy. Study context: First-line therapy was either pembrolizumab or nivolumab with ipilimumab for metastatic melanoma.

Time point noted: week 3, after first cycle of checkpoint inhibitor. At 12 weeks after first infusion, RECIST 1.1 defined response for most patients. No patient had earlier systemic cancer treatment, concurrent immunosuppressants, or another active cancer. Each bulk PBMC sample had roughly 0.35 ug DNA loaded. Libraries were prepared by immunoSEQ multiplex PCR; TCRdb keeps only in-frame clonotypes and omits some of them. The repertoire holds more than 9,000 clones, about 90% seen once, with 6.9% in the top ten. Trimming removed 0 bases at V and 0 bases at J, with 6 bases between. CDR3 length: 14 amino acids. Per germline, CDR1 SGHVS and CDR2 FQNEAQ.

This clonotype was obtained from a human donor with melanoma. Material: blood, obtained from a patient treated with checkpoint blockade. J is TRBJ2-7 and V is TRBV7-8; D is unclear. CDR3 bases: TGTGCCAGCAGCTTAGCTTTAAACTCCTACGAGCAGTACTTC. This gives the protein CASSLALNSYEQYF.